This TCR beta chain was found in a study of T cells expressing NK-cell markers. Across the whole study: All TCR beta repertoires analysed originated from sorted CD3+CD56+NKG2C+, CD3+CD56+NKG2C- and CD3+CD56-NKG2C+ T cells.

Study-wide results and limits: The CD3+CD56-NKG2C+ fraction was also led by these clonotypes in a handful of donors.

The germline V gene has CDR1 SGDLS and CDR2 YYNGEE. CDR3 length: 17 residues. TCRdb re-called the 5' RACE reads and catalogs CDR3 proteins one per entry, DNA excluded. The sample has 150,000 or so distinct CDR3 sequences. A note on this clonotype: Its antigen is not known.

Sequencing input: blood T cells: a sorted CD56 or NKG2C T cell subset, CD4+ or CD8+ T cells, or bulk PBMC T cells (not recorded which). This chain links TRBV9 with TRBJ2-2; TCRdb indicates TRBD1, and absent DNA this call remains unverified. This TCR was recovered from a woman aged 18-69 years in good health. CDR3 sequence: CASSVLPGTGFTGELFF.